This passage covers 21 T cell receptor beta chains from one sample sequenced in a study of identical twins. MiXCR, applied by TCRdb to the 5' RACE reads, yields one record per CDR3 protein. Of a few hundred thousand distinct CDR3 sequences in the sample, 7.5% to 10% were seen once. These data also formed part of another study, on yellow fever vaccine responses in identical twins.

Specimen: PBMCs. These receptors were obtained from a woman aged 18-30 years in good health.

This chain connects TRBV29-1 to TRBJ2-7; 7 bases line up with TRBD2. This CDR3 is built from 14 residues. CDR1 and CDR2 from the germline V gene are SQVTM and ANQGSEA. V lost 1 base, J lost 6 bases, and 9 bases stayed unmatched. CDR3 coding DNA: TGCAGCGTTGAAGGCGGGGGACTTGTTGGCGAGCAGTACTTC. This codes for CSVEGGGLVGEQYF.

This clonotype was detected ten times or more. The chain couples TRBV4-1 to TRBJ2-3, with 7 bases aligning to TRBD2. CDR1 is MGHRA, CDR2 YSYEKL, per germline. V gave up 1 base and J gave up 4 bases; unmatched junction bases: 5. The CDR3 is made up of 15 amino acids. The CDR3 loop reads CASSQVYREADTQYF. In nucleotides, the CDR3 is TGCGCCAGCAGCCAAGTTTACCGGGAGGCAGATACGCAGTATTTT.

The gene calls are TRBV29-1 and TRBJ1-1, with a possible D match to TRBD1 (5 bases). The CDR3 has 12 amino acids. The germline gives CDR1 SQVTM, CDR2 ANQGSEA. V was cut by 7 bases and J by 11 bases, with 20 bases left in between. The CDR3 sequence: CSEKVGGEEAFF. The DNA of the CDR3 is TGCAGCGAAAAGGTGGGGGGTGAAGAGGCTTTCTTT.

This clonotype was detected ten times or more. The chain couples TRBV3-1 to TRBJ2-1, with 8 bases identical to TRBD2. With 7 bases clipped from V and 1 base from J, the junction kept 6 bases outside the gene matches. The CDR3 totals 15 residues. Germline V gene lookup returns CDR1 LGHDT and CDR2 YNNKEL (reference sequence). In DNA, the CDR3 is TGTGCCAGCACCCTTAGCGGGGTTTCCTACAATGAGCAGTTCTTC. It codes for CASTLSGVSYNEQFF.

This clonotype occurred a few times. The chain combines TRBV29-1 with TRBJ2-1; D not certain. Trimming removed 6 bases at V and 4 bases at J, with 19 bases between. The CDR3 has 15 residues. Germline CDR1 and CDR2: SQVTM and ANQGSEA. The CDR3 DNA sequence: TGCAGCGTCGAAAAGGACGGCTCCAAGTACAATGAGCAGTTCTTC. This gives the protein CSVEKDGSKYNEQFF.

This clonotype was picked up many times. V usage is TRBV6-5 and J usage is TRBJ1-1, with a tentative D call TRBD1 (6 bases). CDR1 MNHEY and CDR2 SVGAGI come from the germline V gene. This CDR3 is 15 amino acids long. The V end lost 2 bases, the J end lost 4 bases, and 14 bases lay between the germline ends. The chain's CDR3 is CASSYRVGGGTEAFF. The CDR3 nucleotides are TGTGCCAGCAGTTACCGGGTAGGGGGTGGCACTGAAGCTTTCTTT.

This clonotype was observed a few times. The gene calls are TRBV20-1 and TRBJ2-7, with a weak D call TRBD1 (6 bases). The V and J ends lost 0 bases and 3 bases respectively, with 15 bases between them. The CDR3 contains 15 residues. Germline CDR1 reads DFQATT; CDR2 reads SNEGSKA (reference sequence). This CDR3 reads CSARDIKGVGYEQYF. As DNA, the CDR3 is TGCAGTGCTAGAGATATAAAGGGGGTAGGCTACGAGCAGTACTTC.

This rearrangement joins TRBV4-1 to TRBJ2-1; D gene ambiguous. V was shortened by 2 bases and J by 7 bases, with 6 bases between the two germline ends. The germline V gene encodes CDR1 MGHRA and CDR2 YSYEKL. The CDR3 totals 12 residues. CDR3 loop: CASSQTINEQFF. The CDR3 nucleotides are TGCGCCAGCAGCCAAACTATAAATGAGCAGTTCTTC.

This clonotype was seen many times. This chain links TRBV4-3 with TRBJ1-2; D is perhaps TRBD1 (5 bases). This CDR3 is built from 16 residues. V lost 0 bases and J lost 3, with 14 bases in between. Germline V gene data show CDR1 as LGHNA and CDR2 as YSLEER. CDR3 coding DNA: TGCGCCAGCAGCCAAGAGAGACAGAACATATACTATGGCTACACCTTC. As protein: CASSQERQNIYYGYTF.

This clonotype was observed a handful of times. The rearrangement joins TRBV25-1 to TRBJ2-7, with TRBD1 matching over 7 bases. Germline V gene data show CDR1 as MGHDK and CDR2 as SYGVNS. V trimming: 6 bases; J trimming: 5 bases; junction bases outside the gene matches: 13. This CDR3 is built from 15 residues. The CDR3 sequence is CASRHTGVRADEQYF. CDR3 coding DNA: TGTGCCAGCAGACACACAGGGGTGAGGGCCGACGAGCAGTACTTC.

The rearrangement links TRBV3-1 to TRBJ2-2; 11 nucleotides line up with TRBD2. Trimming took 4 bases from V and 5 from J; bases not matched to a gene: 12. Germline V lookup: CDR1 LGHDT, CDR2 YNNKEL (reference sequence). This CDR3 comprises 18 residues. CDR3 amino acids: CASSPQPPTSGRTGELFF. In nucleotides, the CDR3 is TGTGCCAGCAGCCCTCAGCCCCCTACTAGCGGGAGAACCGGGGAGCTGTTTTTT.

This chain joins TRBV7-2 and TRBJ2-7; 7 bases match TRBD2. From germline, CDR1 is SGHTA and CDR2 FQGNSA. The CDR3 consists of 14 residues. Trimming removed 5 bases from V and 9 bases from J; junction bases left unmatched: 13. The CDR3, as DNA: TGTGCCAGCAGCCTGGCTGGACTAGAGGTTGTGCAGTACTTC. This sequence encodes CASSLAGLEVVQYF.

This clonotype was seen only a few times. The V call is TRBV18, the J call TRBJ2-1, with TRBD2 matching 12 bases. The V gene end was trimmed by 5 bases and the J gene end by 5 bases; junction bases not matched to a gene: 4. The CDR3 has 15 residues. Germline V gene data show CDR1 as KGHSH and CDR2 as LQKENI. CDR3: CASSTTSGSNNEQFF. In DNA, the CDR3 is TGTGCCAGCTCAACGACTAGCGGGAGCAACAATGAGCAGTTCTTC.

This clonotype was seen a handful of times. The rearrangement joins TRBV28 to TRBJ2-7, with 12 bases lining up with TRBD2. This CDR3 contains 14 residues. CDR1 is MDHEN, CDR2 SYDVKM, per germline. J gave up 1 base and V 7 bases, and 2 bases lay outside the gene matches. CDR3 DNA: TGTGCCAGCACCGGACTAGCGGGGTCCTACGAGCAGTACTTC. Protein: CASTGLAGSYEQYF.

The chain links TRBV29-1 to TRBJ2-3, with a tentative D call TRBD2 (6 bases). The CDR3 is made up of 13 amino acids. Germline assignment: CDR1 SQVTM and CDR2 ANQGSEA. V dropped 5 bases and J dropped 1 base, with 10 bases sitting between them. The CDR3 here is CSVILAGTDTQYF. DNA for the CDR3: TGCAGCGTTATTTTAGCGGGCACAGATACGCAGTATTTT.

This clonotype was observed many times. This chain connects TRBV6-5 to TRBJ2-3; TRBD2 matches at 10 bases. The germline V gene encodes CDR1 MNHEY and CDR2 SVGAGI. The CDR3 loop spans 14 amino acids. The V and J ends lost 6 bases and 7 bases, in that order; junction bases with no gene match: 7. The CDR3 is CASSYGLAVNTQYF. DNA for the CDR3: TGTGCCAGCAGCTATGGACTAGCGGTGAATACGCAGTATTTT.

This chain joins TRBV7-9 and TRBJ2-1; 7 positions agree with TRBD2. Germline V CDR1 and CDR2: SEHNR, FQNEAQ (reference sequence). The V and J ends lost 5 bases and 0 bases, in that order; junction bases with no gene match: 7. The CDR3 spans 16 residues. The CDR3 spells CASSRQTSLSYNEQFF. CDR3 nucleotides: TGTGCCAGCAGCCGGCAGACTAGCCTCTCCTACAATGAGCAGTTCTTC.

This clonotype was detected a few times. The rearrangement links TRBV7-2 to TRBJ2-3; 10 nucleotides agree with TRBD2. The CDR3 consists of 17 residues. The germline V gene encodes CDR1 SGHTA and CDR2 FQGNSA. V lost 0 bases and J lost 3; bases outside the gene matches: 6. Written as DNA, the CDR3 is TGTGCCAGCAGCTTAGCCCCGGGACTAGCGATAACAGATACGCAGTATTTT. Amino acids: CASSLAPGLAITDTQYF.

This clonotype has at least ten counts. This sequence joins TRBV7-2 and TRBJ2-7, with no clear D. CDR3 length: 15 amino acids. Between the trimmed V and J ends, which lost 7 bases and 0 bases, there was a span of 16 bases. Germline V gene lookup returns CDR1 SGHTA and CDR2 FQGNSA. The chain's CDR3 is CASTPERASSYEQYF. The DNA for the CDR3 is TGTGCCAGCACCCCCGAAAGGGCGAGCTCCTACGAGCAGTACTTC.

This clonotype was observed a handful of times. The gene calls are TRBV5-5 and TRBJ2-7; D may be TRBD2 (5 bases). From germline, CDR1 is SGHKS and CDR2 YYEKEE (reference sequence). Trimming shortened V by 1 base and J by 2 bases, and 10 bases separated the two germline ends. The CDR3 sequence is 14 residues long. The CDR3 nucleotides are TGTGCCAGCAGCTTGAGTCGGGAAACCTACGAGCAGTACTTC. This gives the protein CASSLSRETYEQYF.

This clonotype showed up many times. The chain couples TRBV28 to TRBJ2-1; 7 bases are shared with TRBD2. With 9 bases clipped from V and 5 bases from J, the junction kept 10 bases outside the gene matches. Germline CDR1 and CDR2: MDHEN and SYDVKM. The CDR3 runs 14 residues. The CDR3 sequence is CASRNRDYNNEQFF. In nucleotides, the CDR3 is TGTGCCAGTAGGAACCGGGACTACAACAATGAGCAGTTCTTC.